Listed here is a single T cell receptor (beta chain). Antigen: not known. This sample is drawn from a study of T cell responses to AZD1222 COVID-19 vaccine. Broader study findings: White British donors predominated, females outnumbered males, and clonal diversity was possibly underestimated. Compared with day 0, the breadth and depth of the Spike-specific TCR repertoire rose significantly after two doses of AZD1222. Seropositive AZD1222 recipients at baseline numbered only six or seven.

Measured with immunoSEQ multiplex PCR; TCRdb has only the in-frame clones, and not every one. This sample yields some 79,000 clones, of which 80% to 90% are seen a single time; approximately 3.6% belongs to the top ten. Trimming took 5 bases from V and 3 from J; bases not matched to a gene: 7. The CDR3 contains 15 residues. In germline, CDR1 is SGHTA, CDR2 FQGTGA. This clonotype was sampled from an adult who received the AZD1222 COVID-19 vaccine. V gene TRBV7-3 combines with J gene TRBJ2-3, with 8 positions matching TRBD1. The sequencing here drew on peripheral blood, taken 28 days after the second AZD1222 dose. The chain's CDR3 is CASSPGQGATDTQYF. The CDR3 DNA reads as TGTGCCAGCAGCCCAGGACAGGGAGCGACAGATACGCAGTATTTT.